This T cell receptor (beta chain) was profiled in a study of response to subunit inactivated influenza vaccine. Regarding the study as a whole: With each seasonal influenza vaccination, the authors suggested, few new T cells are recruited.

Via MiXCR, TCRdb re-called the RT-PCR reads, giving one row per CDR3 protein. This sample carries 500,000 to 550,000 distinct CDR3 sequences, approximately 7.8% of them seen once, and the ten largest clones take 13%. Turning to this clonotype: Its antigen is unidentified.

Germline V CDR1 and CDR2: MNHNS, SASEGT. The V and J ends lost 8 bases and 5 bases, in that order; junction bases with no gene match: 12. This CDR3 has 16 amino acids. The receptor was derived from a man in his fifties or sixties who received an inactivated influenza vaccine. The sequencing used PBMCs from blood, collected roughly 24 months after vaccination. V gene TRBV6-1 combines with J gene TRBJ2-2, with 9 bases lining up with TRBD1. The CDR3 nucleotides are TGTGCCAGCTTAAAGCCGGGGACAGGGAGAACCGGGGAGCTGTTTTTT. The encoded protein is CASLKPGTGRTGELFF.